The 28 T cell receptor beta chains given below trace back to one sample, sequenced in a study of blood T cell repertoires in COVID-19. The data were produced by immunoSEQ multiplex PCR, yet TCRdb's version contains in-frame clones alone and is incomplete. The data contain some 150,000 clones, about 84% of them singletons. The sequenced sample was peripheral blood. The receptors here all came from a woman aged 45-59 years with acute or convalescent COVID-19.

This chain connects TRBV13 to TRBJ2-3, with TRBD1 as a possible D gene (7 bases). Germline CDR1 is PRHDT and CDR2 is FYEKMQ (reference sequence). Trimming shortened V by 0 bases and J by 3 bases, and 13 bases separated the two germline ends. The CDR3 consists of 16 residues. Written as DNA, the CDR3 is TGTGCCAGCAGCTTAGGGTCAGGGGGGCCGACAGATACGCAGTATTTT. Translated, it gives CASSLGSGGPTDTQYF.

The CDR3 is CASSLVGQGGSVYGYTF. Here the CDR3 DNA reads TGTGCCAGCAGTTTAGTGGGACAGGGTGGAAGTGTCTATGGCTACACCTTC. The rearrangement joins TRBV28 to TRBJ1-2; TRBD1 aligns across 9 bases. Germline assignment: CDR1 MDHEN and CDR2 SYDVKM. J gave up 4 bases and V 2 bases, and 11 bases lay outside the gene matches. CDR3 length equals 17 residues.

The chain has TRBV15 and TRBJ1-5, with 12 positions matching TRBD1. Germline values: CDR1 LNHNV, CDR2 YYDKDF (reference sequence). J lost 6 bases, V lost 8 bases, and 11 bases had no gene match. The CDR3 is 16 residues long. The CDR3 DNA reads TGTGCCACCGCGAAGGCGAAGGGACAGGGGGCTCAGCCCCAGCATTTT. Protein: CATAKAKGQGAQPQHF. Based on the CDR3 plus reference TRBV15 and TRBJ1-5, the full variable domain is DAMVIQNPRYQVTQFGKPVTLSCSQTLNHNVMYWYQQKSSQAPKLLFHYYDKDFNNEADTPDNFQSRRPNTSFCFLDIRSPGLGDTAMYLCATAKAKGQGAQPQHFGDGTRLSIL.

The chain carries TRBV4-2 and TRBJ1-1; 8 nucleotides agree with TRBD1. V trimming: 3 bases; J trimming: 4 bases; junction bases outside the gene matches: 7. The CDR3 is 15 amino acids. Germline CDR1 and CDR2: LGHNA and YNFKEQ. CDR3 nucleotide sequence: TGTGCCAGCAGCCAGGCTGGACAGGGAAGCACTGAAGCTTTCTTT. Translation: CASSQAGQGSTEAFF.

The chain recombines TRBV5-1 with TRBJ1-6; 10 nucleotides line up with TRBD1. Germline V gives CDR1 SGHRS, CDR2 YFSETQ. The CDR3 contains 15 residues. The V segment lost 3 bases and the J segment 10 bases; nucleotides outside the gene matches: 7. In DNA form, the CDR3 reads TGCGCCAGCAGCTCAAGACAGGGGGCGATGTCACCCCTCCACTTT. It specifies CASSSRQGAMSPLHF.

V is TRBV4-1 and J is TRBJ2-5; possibly TRBD2 for D (5 bases). Germline CDR1 reads MGHRA; CDR2 reads YSYEKL. This CDR3 is built from 14 residues. V gave up 4 bases and J gave up 4 bases, with 13 bases separating them. CDR3 loop: CASSLGLSPETQYF. DNA for the CDR3: TGCGCCAGCAGCCTAGGACTCAGCCCAGAGACCCAGTACTTC.

As DNA, the CDR3 is TGTGCCAGCAGCTTAACGGTGGGCCCCAACACTGAAGCTTTCTTT. Its protein product is CASSLTVGPNTEAFF. This chain joins TRBV7-3 and TRBJ1-1; D gene uncertain. The CDR3 is 15 amino acids. With 0 bases removed from V and 2 bases from J, the gap between germline ends came to 10 bases. CDR1 is SGHTA, CDR2 FQGTGA, per germline.

The genes are TRBV29-1 and TRBJ1-1; perhaps TRBD1 as D (5 bases). Germline V gives CDR1 SQVTM, CDR2 ANQGSEA. Between the trimmed V and J ends, which lost 7 bases and 10 bases, there was a span of 22 bases. CDR3 length: 13 residues. CDR3: CSGSIGQGGTAFF. CDR3 nucleotides: TGCAGCGGATCAATAGGGCAGGGAGGTACAGCTTTCTTT.

The CDR3 sequence: CASSSEQGWEKLFF. As DNA, the CDR3 is TGTGCCAGCAGCTCCGAACAGGGTTGGGAAAAACTGTTTTTT. The rearrangement uses TRBV5-6 and TRBJ1-4, with D possibly matching TRBD1 (6 bases). The CDR3 totals 14 residues. Trimming stripped 3 bases from V and 8 bases from J, with 14 bases between. Germline CDR1 is SGHDT and CDR2 is YYEEEE.

This chain joins TRBV28 and TRBJ1-2; D uncertain. The germline gives CDR1 MDHEN, CDR2 SYDVKM. CDR3 length: 14 residues. The germline V and J ends were trimmed by 4 bases and 7 bases, with 16 bases remaining between them. In nucleotides, the CDR3 is TGTGCCAGCAGTTATAGTGCGAGATCAAGTGGCTACACCTTC. This encodes CASSYSARSSGYTF.

As concerns this clone: The germline gene is not matched at one end of the junction; a read error may be the cause. The V gene is TRBV18, the J gene TRBJ1-1, with D perhaps matching TRBD1 (5 bases). The CDR3 runs to 16 residues. Germline CDR1 is KGHSH and CDR2 is LQKENI. The CDR3 region has the DNA TGTGCCACCTCAATATTACCCACAGGACCGAACACTGAAGCTTTCTTT. Translating gives CATSILPTGPNTEAFF.

V usage is TRBV28 and J usage is TRBJ1-3, with 9 bases fitting TRBD1. CDR3 length: 14 amino acids. With 6 bases clipped from V and 4 bases from J, the junction kept 4 bases outside the gene matches. Germline lookup yields CDR1 MDHEN and CDR2 SYDVKM. This CDR3 is CASRGDREGNTIYF. The CDR3 DNA is TGTGCCAGCAGGGGGGACAGGGAAGGAAACACCATATATTTT. Based on the CDR3 plus reference TRBV28 and TRBJ1-3, the full variable domain is DVKVTQSSRYLVKRTGEKVFLECVQDMDHENMFWYRQDPGLGLRLIYFSYDVKMKEKGDIPEGYSVSREKKERFSLILESASTNQTSMYLCASRGDREGNTIYFGEGSWLTVV.

The chain has TRBV6-5 and TRBJ1-2; 7 bases align to TRBD1. With V trimmed by 2 bases and J by 7 bases, 4 bases remained unmatched. CDR1 is MNHEY, CDR2 SVGAGI, per germline. The CDR3 consists of 13 residues. The CDR3 DNA sequence: TGTGCCAGCAGTTACCGCGACAGGGTTGGCTACACCTTC. Amino acid sequence: CASSYRDRVGYTF.

This rearrangement joins TRBV3-1 (or the pseudogene TRBV3-2) to TRBJ2-1; D gene ambiguous. With 4 bases removed from V and 3 bases from J, the gap between germline ends came to 4 bases. There are 12 residues in the CDR3. Germline V CDR1 and CDR2: LGHDT, YNNKEL (reference sequence). The CDR3 DNA reads as TGTGCCAGCAGCCTAAACTACAATGAGCAGTTCTTC. The encoded protein is CASSLNYNEQFF.

The V and J genes are TRBV15 and TRBJ1-4; perhaps TRBD1 as D (6 bases). V was shortened by 3 bases and J by 2 bases, with 10 bases between the two germline ends. Germline CDR1 and CDR2: LNHNV and YYDKDF (reference sequence). This CDR3 has 15 residues. The CDR3 loop is CATSRDSRTNEKLFF. The CDR3 bases are TGTGCCACCAGCAGGGACAGTAGGACTAATGAAAAACTGTTTTTT.

The V and J genes are TRBV6-5 and TRBJ1-1; no definite D call. CDR3 length equals 14 residues. Trimming stripped 0 bases from V and 5 bases from J, with 10 bases between. Germline-derived CDR1 and CDR2 are MNHEY and SVGAGI. The CDR3 nucleotides read TGTGCCAGCAGTTACTCGATCAAGCCAACTGAAGCTTTCTTT. This codes for CASSYSIKPTEAFF.

This chain connects TRBV18 to TRBJ2-3; 11 bases are shared with TRBD1. CDR3 length: 15 residues. The germline V gene encodes CDR1 KGHSH and CDR2 LQKENI. J gave up 6 bases and V 4 bases, and 6 bases lay outside the gene matches. The CDR3 region has the DNA TGTGCCAGCTCACTCGGACAGGGGGCTATGGATACGCAGTATTTT. Translated, it gives CASSLGQGAMDTQYF.

This chain connects TRBV18 to TRBJ2-4; 9 positions match TRBD2. This CDR3 contains 13 residues. V was pared by 4 bases and J by 5 bases, with 0 bases of the junction left unmatched. Per germline, CDR1 KGHSH and CDR2 LQKENI. CDR3 nucleotides: TGTGCCAGCTCACTAGCGGGGGAAAACATTCAGTACTTC. Amino acid sequence: CASSLAGENIQYF. Variable domain in full (rest from reference TRBV18 and TRBJ2-4): NAGVMQNPRHLVRRRGQEARLRCSPMKGHSHVYWYRQLPEEGLKFMVYLQKENIIDESGMPKERFSAEFPKEGPSILRIQQVVRGDSAAYFCASSLAGENIQYFGAGTRLSVL.

This sequence joins TRBV27 and TRBJ1-1, with 12 bases aligning to TRBD1. CDR1 and CDR2 from the germline V gene are MNHEY and SMNVEV (reference sequence). This CDR3 has 15 residues. J lost 4 bases, V lost 7 bases, and 7 bases had no gene match. CDR3 residues: CASKPGQGAATEAFF. The CDR3 DNA reads TGTGCCAGCAAACCGGGACAGGGGGCAGCCACTGAAGCTTTCTTT.

Here the CDR3 reads CASLLCGEKRGSNQPQHF. The CDR3 DNA follows: TGCGCCAGCTTACTCTGTGGCGAAAAAAGGGGTAGCAATCAGCCCCAGCATTTT. The rearrangement uses TRBV10-1 and TRBJ1-5; D is possibly TRBD1 (5 bases). Germline V gene data show CDR1 as WNHNN and CDR2 as SYGVQD (reference sequence). The CDR3 sequence is 18 residues long. The V end lost 8 bases, the J end lost 0 bases, and 23 bases lay between the germline ends.

In this sample, this clone turned up a few times. This CDR3 is CASSSKAFFPDSPLHF. The CDR3 bases are TGTGCCAGCAGCTCAAAAGCTTTTTTCCCGGATTCACCCCTCCACTTT. The rearrangement joins TRBV7-8 to TRBJ1-6; the D is unclear. V was cut by 4 bases and J by 8 bases, with 18 bases left in between. The CDR3 has 16 residues. Germline CDR1 reads SGHVS; CDR2 reads FQNEAQ.

The chain links TRBV7-2 to TRBJ2-3, with D possibly being TRBD1 (6 bases). Germline-derived CDR1 and CDR2 are SGHTA and FQGNSA. The CDR3 is 13 amino acids. V dropped 4 bases and J dropped 4 bases, with 9 bases sitting between them. The CDR3 sequence is CASSYRVADTQYF. The CDR3 DNA sequence: TGTGCCAGCAGCTACAGGGTTGCAGATACGCAGTATTTT. The full variable domain, in which reference TRBV7-2 and TRBJ2-3 provide the parts outside the CDR3, is GAGVSQSPSNKVTEKGKDVELRCDPISGHTALYWYRQSLGQGLEFLIYFQGNSAPDKSGLPSDRFSAERTGGSVSTLTIQRTQQEDSAVYLCASSYRVADTQYFGPGTRLTVL.

This chain joins TRBV3-1 (or the pseudogene TRBV3-2) and TRBJ1-3; 7 bases match TRBD1. V trimming: 4 bases; J trimming: 2 bases; junction bases outside the gene matches: 8. The CDR3 consists of 16 residues. Germline V gene sequence: CDR1 LGHDT, CDR2 YNNKEL (reference sequence). The CDR3 bases are TGTGCCAGCAGCCTATACGGACAGGATGCTGGAAACACCATATATTTT. This translates into CASSLYGQDAGNTIYF.

The chain employs TRBV4-3 and TRBJ1-2; 7 bases line up with TRBD1. This CDR3 has 17 amino acids. Germline CDR1 LGHNA, CDR2 YSLEER. Trimming at V came to 1 base and at J to 0 bases, leaving 8 bases not matched to a gene. CDR3 in amino acids: CASSQAGGTASNYGYTF. CDR3 nucleotide sequence: TGCGCCAGCAGCCAAGCGGGCGGGACAGCCTCTAACTATGGCTACACCTTC.

This chain uses TRBV2 with TRBJ2-1; 7 bases are a match to TRBD1. The CDR3 length is 15 residues. Trimming took 5 bases from V and 6 from J; bases not matched to a gene: 10. In germline, CDR1 is SNHLY, CDR2 FYNNEI. CDR3 region: CASSLPGTARNEQFF. CDR3 in DNA: TGTGCCAGCAGTCTGCCCGGGACAGCCCGCAATGAGCAGTTCTTC.

This clone appeared once. The chain recombines TRBV2 with TRBJ2-2; no clear D gene. The CDR3 runs 14 residues. Germline V gene lookup returns CDR1 SNHLY and CDR2 FYNNEI. V was cut by 10 bases and J by 0 bases, with 12 bases left in between. CDR3 region: CAIQYRANTGELFF. In DNA, the CDR3 is TGTGCCATTCAGTACAGAGCGAACACCGGGGAGCTGTTTTTT.

The chain uses TRBV4-3 and TRBJ1-5, with unresolved D. Germline V gene sequence: CDR1 LGHNA, CDR2 YSLEER. There are 15 residues in the CDR3. The V and J ends lost 0 bases and 4 bases respectively, with 10 bases between them. As DNA, the CDR3 is TGCGCCAGCAGCCAAGATCGTGGCCTGAATCAGCCCCAGCATTTT. Translation gives CASSQDRGLNQPQHF.

The V call is TRBV4-2, the J call TRBJ2-7, with a weak D call TRBD1 (6 bases). Germline V lookup: CDR1 LGHNA, CDR2 YNFKEQ. The CDR3 contains 14 residues. Trimming shortened V by 4 bases and J by 3 bases, and 13 bases separated the two germline ends. This CDR3 reads CASSPQGSDYEQYF. CDR3 nucleotide sequence: TGTGCCAGCAGCCCCCAGGGGTCGGACTACGAGCAGTACTTC.